This TCR beta chain was sequenced in a study of long-term antiretroviral therapy in people with HIV. Study information: Sampling started about a decade before the 2015 immediate-ART recommendation.

Findings and limits, study-wide: In HIV, the repertoires covered a tighter span of CDR3 lengths than in controls. Participants lacked recorded data on ART adherence, viral resistance or therapy changes.

Details on this clone: Its antigen is not identified.

Germline-derived CDR1 and CDR2 are WNHNN and SYGVQD (reference sequence). After removal of 3 bases from V and 3 bases from J, the junction contained 8 bases not matched to a gene. The CDR3 runs to 16 residues. It was version v3.0 of the immunoSEQ assay that was run at survey level. Method: immunoSEQ multiplex PCR; TCRdb's copy keeps in-frame clones and lacks some. The sample contains fewer than 25,000 clones, 81% of which appear only once. Participants living with HIV all received treatment in the United States. The V and J genes are TRBV10-1 and TRBJ2-7, with 10 nucleotides matching TRBD2. This receptor was taken from a man younger than 40 with HIV. Material: unsorted PBMCs, obtained 1.5 years after starting antiretroviral therapy. The CDR3 coding sequence is TGCGCCAGCAGTGAAGCCCTAGCTAGCGGGAGCTACGAGCAGTACTTC. Protein: CASSEALASGSYEQYF.